This T cell receptor beta chain was recorded in a study of T-cell memory formation after mild COVID-19. Study-level results: Clones that contracted clustered mainly in CM and EM if CD4+ and in EMRA if CD8+.

With 3 bases removed from V and 3 bases from J, the gap between germline ends came to 7 bases. The CDR3 contains 13 residues. Concerning this clonotype itself: Antigen: not known.

The 5'RACE method, run with constant-segment primers, produced TCR alpha and TCR beta cDNA libraries (carrying sample barcodes and UMIs). One entry per CDR3 protein results from TCRdb running MiXCR on the 5' RACE reads. The sample lists fewer than 650,000 distinct CDR3 sequences; about 20% were seen once. This rearrangement joins TRBV12-3 or TRBV12-4 to TRBJ2-3; D is ambiguous. The origin of this receptor is an adult woman who had mild COVID-19 (a few samples of this study predate the infection). Cell type and time point are not known. Source material: PBMCs or a T cell subset sorted from them (not recorded which). CDR3 DNA: TGTGCCAGCAGTTTCAAGGAGACAGATACGCAGTATTTT. Its translation: CASSFKETDTQYF.